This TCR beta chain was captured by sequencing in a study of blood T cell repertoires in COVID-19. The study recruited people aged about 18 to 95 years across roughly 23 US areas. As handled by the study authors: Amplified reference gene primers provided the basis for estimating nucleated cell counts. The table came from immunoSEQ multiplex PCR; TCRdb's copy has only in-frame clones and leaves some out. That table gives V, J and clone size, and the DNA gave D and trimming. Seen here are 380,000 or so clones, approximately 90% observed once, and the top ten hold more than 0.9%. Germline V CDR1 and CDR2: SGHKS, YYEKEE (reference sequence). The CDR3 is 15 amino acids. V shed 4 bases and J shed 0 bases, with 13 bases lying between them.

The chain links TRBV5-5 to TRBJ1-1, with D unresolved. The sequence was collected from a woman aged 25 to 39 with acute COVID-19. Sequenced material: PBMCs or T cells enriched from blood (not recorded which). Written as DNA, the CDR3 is TGTGCCAGCAGCCTAACATATGCGGTGAACACTGAAGCTTTCTTT. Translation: CASSLTYAVNTEAFF.